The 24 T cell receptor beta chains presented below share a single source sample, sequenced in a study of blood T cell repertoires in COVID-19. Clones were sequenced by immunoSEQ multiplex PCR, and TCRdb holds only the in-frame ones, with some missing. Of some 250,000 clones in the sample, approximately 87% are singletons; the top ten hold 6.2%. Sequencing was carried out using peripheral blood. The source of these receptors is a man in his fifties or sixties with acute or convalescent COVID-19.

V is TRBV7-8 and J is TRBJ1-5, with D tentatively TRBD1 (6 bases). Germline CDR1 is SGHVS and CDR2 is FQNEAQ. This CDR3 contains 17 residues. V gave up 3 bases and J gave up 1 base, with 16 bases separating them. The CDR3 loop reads CASSFDGTKGSNQPQHF. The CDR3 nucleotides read TGTGCCAGCAGCTTCGATGGGACAAAAGGGAGCAATCAGCCCCAGCATTTT. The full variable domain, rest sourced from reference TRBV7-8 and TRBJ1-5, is GAGVSQSPRYKVAKRGQDVALRCDPISGHVSLFWYQQALGQGPEFLTYFQNEAQLDKSGLPSDRFFAERPEGSVSTLKIQRTQQEDSAVYLCASSFDGTKGSNQPQHFGDGTRLSIL.

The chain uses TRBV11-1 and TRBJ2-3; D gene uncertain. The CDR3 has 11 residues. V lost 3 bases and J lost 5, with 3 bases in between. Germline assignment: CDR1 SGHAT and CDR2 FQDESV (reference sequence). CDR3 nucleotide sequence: TGTGCCAGCAGCTTTCAAGATACGCAGTATTTT. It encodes CASSFQDTQYF.

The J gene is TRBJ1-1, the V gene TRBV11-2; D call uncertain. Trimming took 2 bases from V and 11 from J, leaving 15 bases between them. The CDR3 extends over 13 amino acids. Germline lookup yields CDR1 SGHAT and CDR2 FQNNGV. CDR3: CASSLRGQDYAFF. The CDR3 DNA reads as TGTGCCAGCAGCTTACGAGGTCAGGACTATGCTTTCTTT.

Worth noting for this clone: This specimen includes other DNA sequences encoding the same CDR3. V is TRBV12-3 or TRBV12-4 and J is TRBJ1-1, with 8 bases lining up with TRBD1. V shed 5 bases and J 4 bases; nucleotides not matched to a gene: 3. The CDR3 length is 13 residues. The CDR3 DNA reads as TGTGCCAGCAGTACTACAGGGGGCACTGAAGCTTTCTTT. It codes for CASSTTGGTEAFF.

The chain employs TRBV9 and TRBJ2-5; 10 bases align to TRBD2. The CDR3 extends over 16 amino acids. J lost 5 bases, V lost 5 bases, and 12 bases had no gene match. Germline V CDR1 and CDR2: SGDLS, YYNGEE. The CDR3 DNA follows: TGTGCCAGCAGTGCTAGCGGGAGAAATCAGGGGGAGACCCAGTACTTC. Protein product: CASSASGRNQGETQYF.

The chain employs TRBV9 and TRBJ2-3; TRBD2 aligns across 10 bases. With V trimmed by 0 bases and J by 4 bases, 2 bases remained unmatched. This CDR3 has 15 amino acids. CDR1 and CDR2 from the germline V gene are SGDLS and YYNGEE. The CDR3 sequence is CASSVVSGRADTQYF. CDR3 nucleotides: TGTGCCAGCAGCGTAGTCAGCGGGAGGGCAGATACGCAGTATTTT.

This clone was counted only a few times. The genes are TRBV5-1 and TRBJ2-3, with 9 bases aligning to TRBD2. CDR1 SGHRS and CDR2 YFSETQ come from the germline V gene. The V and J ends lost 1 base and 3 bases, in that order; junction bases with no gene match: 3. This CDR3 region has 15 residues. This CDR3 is CASSLLAGATDTQYF. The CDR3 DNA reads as TGCGCCAGCAGCTTGTTAGCGGGAGCAACAGATACGCAGTATTTT. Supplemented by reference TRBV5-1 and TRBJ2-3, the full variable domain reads KAGVTQTPRYLIKTRGQQVTLSCSPISGHRSVSWYQQTPGQGLQFLFEYFSETQRNKGNFPGRFSGRQFSNSRSEMNVSTLELGDSALYLCASSLLAGATDTQYFGPGTRLTVL.

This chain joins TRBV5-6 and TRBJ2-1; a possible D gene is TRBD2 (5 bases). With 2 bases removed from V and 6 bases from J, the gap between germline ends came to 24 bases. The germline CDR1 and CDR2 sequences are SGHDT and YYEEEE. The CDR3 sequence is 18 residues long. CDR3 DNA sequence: TGTGCCAGCAGCTTTGAAACCGTTGCCGGCCTCGCGGGCAATGAGCAGTTCTTC. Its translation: CASSFETVAGLAGNEQFF.

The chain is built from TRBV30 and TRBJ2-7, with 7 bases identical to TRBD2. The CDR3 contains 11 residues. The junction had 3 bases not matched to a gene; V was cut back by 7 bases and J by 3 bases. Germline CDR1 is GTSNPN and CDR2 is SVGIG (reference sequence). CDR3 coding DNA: TGTGCCTCTAGCGGAAGCTACGAGCAGTACTTC. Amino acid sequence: CASSGSYEQYF.

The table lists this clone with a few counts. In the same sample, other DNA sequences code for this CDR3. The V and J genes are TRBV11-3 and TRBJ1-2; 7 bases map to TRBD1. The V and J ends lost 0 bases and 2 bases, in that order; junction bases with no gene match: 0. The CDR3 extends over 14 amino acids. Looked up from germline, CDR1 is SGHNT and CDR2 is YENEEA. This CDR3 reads CASSLETGNYGYTF. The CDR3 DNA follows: TGTGCCAGCAGCTTAGAGACAGGGAACTATGGCTACACCTTC.

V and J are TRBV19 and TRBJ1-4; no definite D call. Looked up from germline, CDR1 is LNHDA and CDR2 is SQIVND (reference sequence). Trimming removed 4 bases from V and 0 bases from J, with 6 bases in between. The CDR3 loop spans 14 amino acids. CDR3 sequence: CASSNSATNEKLFF. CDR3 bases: TGTGCCAGTAGTAATTCTGCAACTAATGAAAAACTGTTTTTT.

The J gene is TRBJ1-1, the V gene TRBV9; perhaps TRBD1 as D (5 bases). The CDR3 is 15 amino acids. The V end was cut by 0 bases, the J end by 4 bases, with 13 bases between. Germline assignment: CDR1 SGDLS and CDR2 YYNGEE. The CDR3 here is CASSVEPRGVTEAFF. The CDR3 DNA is TGTGCCAGCAGCGTAGAACCACGGGGGGTCACTGAAGCTTTCTTT. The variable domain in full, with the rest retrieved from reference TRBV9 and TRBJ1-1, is DSGVTQTPKHLITATGQRVTLRCSPRSGDLSVYWYQQSLDQGLQFLIQYYNGEERAKGNILERFSAQQFPDLHSELNLSSLELGDSALYFCASSVEPRGVTEAFFGQGTRLTVV.

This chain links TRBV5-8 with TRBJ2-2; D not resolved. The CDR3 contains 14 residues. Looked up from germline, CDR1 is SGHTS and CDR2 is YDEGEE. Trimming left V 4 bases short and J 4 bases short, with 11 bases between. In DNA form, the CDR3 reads TGTGCCAGCAGCCCATCCGTCGGCACCGGGGAGCTGTTTTTT. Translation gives CASSPSVGTGELFF. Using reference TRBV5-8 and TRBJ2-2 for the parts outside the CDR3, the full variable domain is EAGVTQSPTHLIKTRGQQATLRCSPISGHTSVYWYQQALGLGLQFLLWYDEGEERNRGNFPPRFSGRQFPNYSSELNVNALELEDSALYLCASSPSVGTGELFFGEGSRLTVL.

CDR3 protein: CASSRDFRDEQYF. As DNA, the CDR3 is TGTGCCAGCTCCCGGGACTTCAGAGACGAGCAGTACTTC. The V call is TRBV28, the J call TRBJ2-7, with TRBD2 as a possible D gene (6 bases). Germline lookup yields CDR1 MDHEN and CDR2 SYDVKM. V lost 8 bases and J 5 bases, leaving 16 bases between the germline ends. CDR3 length: 13 amino acids.

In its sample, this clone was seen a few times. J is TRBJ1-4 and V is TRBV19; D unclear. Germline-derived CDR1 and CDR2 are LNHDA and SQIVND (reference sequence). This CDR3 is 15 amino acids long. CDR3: CVSTGRRATNEKLFF. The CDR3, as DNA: TGTGTCTCAACTGGGCGGAGGGCAACTAATGAAAAACTGTTTTTT.

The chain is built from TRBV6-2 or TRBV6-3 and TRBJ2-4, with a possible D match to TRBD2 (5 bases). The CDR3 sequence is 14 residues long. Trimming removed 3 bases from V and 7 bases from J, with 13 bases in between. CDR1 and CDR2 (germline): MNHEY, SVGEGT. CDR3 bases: TGTGCCAGCAGTTATGGAGGAGGAGCGAACATTCAGTACTTC. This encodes CASSYGGGANIQYF.

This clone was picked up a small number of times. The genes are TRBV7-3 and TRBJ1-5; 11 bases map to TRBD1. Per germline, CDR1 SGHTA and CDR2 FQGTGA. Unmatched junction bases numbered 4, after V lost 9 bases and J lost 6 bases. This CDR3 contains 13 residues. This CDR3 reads CASAGTGGQPQHF. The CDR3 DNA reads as TGTGCCAGTGCCGGGACAGGGGGTCAGCCCCAGCATTTT.

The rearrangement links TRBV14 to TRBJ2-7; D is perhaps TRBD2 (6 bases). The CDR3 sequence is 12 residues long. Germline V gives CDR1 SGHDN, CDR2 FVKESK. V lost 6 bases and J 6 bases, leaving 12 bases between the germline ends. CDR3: CASRGSGAEQYF. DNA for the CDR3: TGTGCCAGCAGGGGTAGCGGCGCCGAGCAGTACTTC.

CDR3 amino acids: CASSLSSAGRETQYF. CDR3 DNA sequence: TGCGCCAGCAGCTTGAGTTCGGCGGGAAGAGAGACCCAGTACTTC. V and J are TRBV5-1 and TRBJ2-5, with a weak D call TRBD2 (6 bases). The CDR3 extends over 15 amino acids. Looked up from germline, CDR1 is SGHRS and CDR2 is YFSETQ. V lost 1 base and J lost 4, with 14 bases in between. The variable domain in full, with the rest retrieved from reference TRBV5-1 and TRBJ2-5, is KAGVTQTPRYLIKTRGQQVTLSCSPISGHRSVSWYQQTPGQGLQFLFEYFSETQRNKGNFPGRFSGRQFSNSRSEMNVSTLELGDSALYLCASSLSSAGRETQYFGPGTRLLVL.

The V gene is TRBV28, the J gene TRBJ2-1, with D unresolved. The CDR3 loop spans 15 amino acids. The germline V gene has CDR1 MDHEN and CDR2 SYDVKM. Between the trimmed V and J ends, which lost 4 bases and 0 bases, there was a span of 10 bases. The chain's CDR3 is CASSSMPSSYNEQFF. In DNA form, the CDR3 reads TGTGCCAGCAGTTCAATGCCTAGCTCCTACAATGAGCAGTTCTTC. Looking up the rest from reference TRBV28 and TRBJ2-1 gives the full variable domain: DVKVTQSSRYLVKRTGEKVFLECVQDMDHENMFWYRQDPGLGLRLIYFSYDVKMKEKGDIPEGYSVSREKKERFSLILESASTNQTSMYLCASSSMPSSYNEQFFGPGTRLTVL.

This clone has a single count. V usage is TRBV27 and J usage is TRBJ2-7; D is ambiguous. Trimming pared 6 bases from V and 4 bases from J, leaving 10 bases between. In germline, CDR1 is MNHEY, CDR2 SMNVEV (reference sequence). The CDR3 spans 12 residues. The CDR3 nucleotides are TGTGCCAGCAGCTCACTTTCGTACGAGCAGTACTTC. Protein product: CASSSLSYEQYF.

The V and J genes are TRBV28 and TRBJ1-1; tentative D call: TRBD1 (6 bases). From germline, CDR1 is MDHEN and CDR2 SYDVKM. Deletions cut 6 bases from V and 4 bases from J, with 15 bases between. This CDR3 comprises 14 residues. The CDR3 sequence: CASRLQGGSTEAFF. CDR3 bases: TGTGCCAGCAGACTACAGGGAGGGTCCACTGAAGCTTTCTTT.

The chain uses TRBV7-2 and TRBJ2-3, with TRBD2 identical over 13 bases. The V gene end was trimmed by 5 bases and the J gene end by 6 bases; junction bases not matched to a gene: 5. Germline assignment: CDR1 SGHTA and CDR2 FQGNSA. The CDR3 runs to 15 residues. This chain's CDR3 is CASSPTSGRSDTQYF. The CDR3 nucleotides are TGTGCCAGCAGCCCGACTAGCGGGAGGTCCGATACGCAGTATTTT.

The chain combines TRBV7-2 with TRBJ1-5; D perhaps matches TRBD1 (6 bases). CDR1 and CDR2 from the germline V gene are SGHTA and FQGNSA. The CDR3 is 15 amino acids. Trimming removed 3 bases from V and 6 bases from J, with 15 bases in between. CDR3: CASSFGNRVVQPQHF. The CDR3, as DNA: TGTGCCAGCAGCTTCGGCAACAGGGTTGTTCAGCCCCAGCATTTT.